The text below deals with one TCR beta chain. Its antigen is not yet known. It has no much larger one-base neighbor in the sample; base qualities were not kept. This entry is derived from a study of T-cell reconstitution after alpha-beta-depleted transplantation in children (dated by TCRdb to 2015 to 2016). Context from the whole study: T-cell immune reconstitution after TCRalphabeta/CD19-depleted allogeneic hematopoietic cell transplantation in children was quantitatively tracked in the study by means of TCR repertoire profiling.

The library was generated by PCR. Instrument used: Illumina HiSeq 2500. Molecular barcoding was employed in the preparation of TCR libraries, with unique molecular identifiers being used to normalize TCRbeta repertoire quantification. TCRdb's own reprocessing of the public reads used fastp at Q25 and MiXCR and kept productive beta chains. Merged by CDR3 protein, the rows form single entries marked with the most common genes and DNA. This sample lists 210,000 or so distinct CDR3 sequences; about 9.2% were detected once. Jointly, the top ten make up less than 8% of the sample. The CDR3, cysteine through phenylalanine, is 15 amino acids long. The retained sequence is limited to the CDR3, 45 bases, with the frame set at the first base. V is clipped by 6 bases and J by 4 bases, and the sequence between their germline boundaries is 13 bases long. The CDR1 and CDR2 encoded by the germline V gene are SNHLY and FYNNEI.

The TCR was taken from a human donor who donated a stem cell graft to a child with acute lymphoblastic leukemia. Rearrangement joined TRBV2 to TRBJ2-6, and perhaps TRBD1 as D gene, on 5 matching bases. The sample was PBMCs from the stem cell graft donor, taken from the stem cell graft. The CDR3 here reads CASRLQVAGANVLTF. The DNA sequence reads TGTGCCAGCAGATTACAGGTTGCCGGGGCCAACGTCCTGACTTTC.